This T cell receptor (beta chain) emerged from a study of blood T cell repertoires in COVID-19. TCRdb's table, derived via immunoSEQ multiplex PCR, lists solely in-frame clones and lacks some. The table includes under 150,000 clones, 85% detected once. The sequenced sample was peripheral blood. This TCR was sampled from a man aged 80 or over with acute or convalescent COVID-19.

This CDR3 is CASSLASGTGVYF. DNA of the CDR3: TGTGCCAGCAGCTTAGCCTCCGGGACAGGGGTATATTTT. The chain has TRBV7-9 and TRBJ1-3; 10 bases agree with TRBD1. The V gene's germline CDR1 is SEHNR and CDR2 FQNEAQ (reference sequence). V shed 0 bases and J 14 bases; nucleotides not matched to a gene: 4. This CDR3 region has 13 residues.